These 5 T cell receptor beta chains came from one sample sequenced in a study of blood T cell repertoires in COVID-19 (dated by TCRdb to 2018 to 2020). Library preparation was by the immunoSEQ multiplex PCR assay. Drawn from immuneACCESS, this table holds only the in-frame rearrangements with V and J called that TCRdb kept. Clones are partly lost; checked studies trace under half to an unresolved V gene and leave the rest unexplained. The sample table records more than 90,000 clones; 70% to 80% of these occur just once. The top ten constitute roughly 5.6% of the sample. The material sequenced was peripheral blood. The receptors stem from a man aged 65 to 85 with acute or convalescent COVID-19.

The chain joins TRBV14 to TRBJ1-2, with 7 bases matching TRBD1. Trimming cost V 0 bases and J 6 bases; bases outside gene matches: 7. Germline CDR1 is SGHDN and CDR2 is FVKESK. CDR3 size: 15 residues. This CDR3 is CASSQELTGANGYTF. DNA for the CDR3: TGTGCCAGCAGCCAAGAGTTAACAGGGGCGAATGGCTACACCTTC.

J is TRBJ1-1 and V is TRBV7-9, with a possible D match to TRBD1 (6 bases). The CDR3 runs to 17 residues. The germline V gene encodes CDR1 SEHNR and CDR2 FQNEAQ (reference sequence). Trimming shortened V by 4 bases and J by 4 bases, and 22 bases separated the two germline ends. CDR3: CASSSSLWGQGSTEAFF. The CDR3 nucleotides are TGTGCCAGCAGCTCATCCCTATGGGGTCAGGGGAGCACTGAAGCTTTCTTT.

This chain joins TRBV5-6 and TRBJ2-1, with unresolved D. Germline-derived CDR1 and CDR2 are SGHDT and YYEEEE. The CDR3 spans 12 residues. The V end lost 3 bases, the J end lost 6 bases, and 7 bases lay between the germline ends. CDR3 sequence reads: CASSYILNEQFF. CDR3 nucleotide sequence: TGTGCCAGCAGCTATATACTCAATGAGCAGTTCTTC.

The chain recombines TRBV3-1 (or the pseudogene TRBV3-2) with TRBJ2-6; a possible D gene is TRBD1 (6 bases). Trimming cost V 6 bases and J 2 bases, with 17 bases left between them. CDR1 and CDR2 from the germline V gene are LGHDT and YNNKEL (reference sequence). This CDR3 contains 17 residues. The CDR3 here is CASSSTIGGTGANVLTF. The CDR3 region has the DNA TGTGCCAGCAGTAGTACGATAGGGGGTACTGGGGCCAACGTCCTGACTTTC.

CDR3 sequence: CASSVGGLAADTQYF. DNA of the CDR3: TGTGCCAGCAGCGTAGGGGGACTAGCGGCAGATACGCAGTATTTT. The genes are TRBV9 and TRBJ2-3; 11 nucleotides match TRBD2. The ends lost 0 bases at V and 4 bases at J; junction bases unmatched: 1. This CDR3 is 15 amino acids long. Looked up from germline, CDR1 is SGDLS and CDR2 is YYNGEE.